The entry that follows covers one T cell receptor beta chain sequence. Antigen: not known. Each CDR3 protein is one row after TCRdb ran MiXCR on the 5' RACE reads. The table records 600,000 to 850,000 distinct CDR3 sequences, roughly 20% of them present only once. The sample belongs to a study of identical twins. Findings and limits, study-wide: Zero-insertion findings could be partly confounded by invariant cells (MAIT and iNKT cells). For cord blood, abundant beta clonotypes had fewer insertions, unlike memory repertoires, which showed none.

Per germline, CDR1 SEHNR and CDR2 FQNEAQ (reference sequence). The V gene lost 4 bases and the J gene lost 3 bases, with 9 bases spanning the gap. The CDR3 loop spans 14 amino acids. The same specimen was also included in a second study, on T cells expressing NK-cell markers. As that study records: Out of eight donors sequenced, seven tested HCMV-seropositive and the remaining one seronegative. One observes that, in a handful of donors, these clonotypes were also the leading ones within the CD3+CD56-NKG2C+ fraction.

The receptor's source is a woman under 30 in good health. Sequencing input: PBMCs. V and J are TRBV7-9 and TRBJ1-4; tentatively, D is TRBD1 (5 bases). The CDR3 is CASSSRQSNEKLFF. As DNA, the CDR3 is TGTGCCAGCAGCTCGAGACAGTCTAATGAAAAACTGTTTTTT. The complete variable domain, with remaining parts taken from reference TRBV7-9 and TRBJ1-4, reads DTGVSQNPRHKITKRGQNVTFRCDPISEHNRLYWYRQTLGQGPEFLTYFQNEAQLEKSRLLSDRFSAERPKGSFSTLEIQRTEQGDSAMYLCASSSRQSNEKLFFGSGTQLSVL.